This record concerns one TCR beta chain sequence. Its antigen is not identified. The data were taken from a study of T cell repertoires in cytomegalovirus infection. The wider study: From public TCR beta signatures came an indication of both CMV infection and matching HLA type. Points from the study as a whole: CMV-specific HLA-C-restricted TCR beta clonotypes dominated the ex vivo response. CMV carriers having the relevant HLA were flagged by cumulative public TCR beta family frequency.

V shed 2 bases and J 0 bases; nucleotides not matched to a gene: 7. CDR1 is GTSNPN, CDR2 SVGIG, per germline (reference sequence). There are 17 residues in the CDR3. TCRdb called the reads again in MiXCR, with one record for every CDR3 protein. The sample holds about 60,000 distinct CDR3 sequences, 25% to 40% seen once. Sequenced material: PBMCs, sequenced either directly or after in vitro stimulation (not recorded which). The rearrangement links TRBV30 to TRBJ2-1, with 10 nucleotides matching TRBD2. The receptor's source is a human donor in good health (CMV status not recorded). Some clones in this sample may be carry-over from other donors' samples. CDR3 amino acids: CAWSSSGSLISYNEQFF. DNA for the CDR3: TGTGCCTGGAGTTCTAGCGGGAGTCTCATCTCCTACAATGAGCAGTTCTTC.